Listed below are T cell receptor beta chains from one sample, sequenced in a study of shared clonotypes between healthy human individuals. The protocol was immunoSEQ multiplex PCR, while the TCRdb copy is restricted to in-frame clones and leaves out a portion. Among some 490,000 clones listed, 70% to 80% were seen once. The sequencing sample was made of PBMCs. These receptor sequences come from a woman aged 35 to 49 in good health. Some clones in this sample may be carry-over from other donors' samples. Each CDR3 is given without its conserved first and last residue.

CDR3aa: ASSLGRANEQY; v_gene: TRBV28
CDR3aa: ASSLGGPRDSENYEQY; v_gene: TRBV27
CDR3aa: ASSWGQGSSGNTIY; v_gene: TRBV4-1
CDR3aa: ASSLSWGGAETQY; v_gene: TRBV5-4
CDR3aa: ASSQNLAGGIDTGELF; v_gene: TRBV4-2
CDR3aa: ASSFDRLMNTEAF; v_gene: TRBV6-5
CDR3aa: ASSTGTGTQPQH; v_gene: TRBV5-5
CDR3aa: ASSQGFSNYGYT; v_gene: TRBV18
CDR3aa: ASSLGWGRDTEAF; v_gene: TRBV5-1
CDR3aa: ASSHVGQNEKLF; v_gene: TRBV18
CDR3aa: ASRSASGQISGANVLT; v_gene: TRBV27
CDR3aa: AWSGAKQGNTEAF; v_gene: TRBV30
CDR3aa: SAGYYEQY; v_gene: TRBV20-1
CDR3aa: SVKGQTNTEAF; v_gene: TRBV29-1
CDR3aa: ASSELKGQGNQPQH; v_gene: TRBV10-2
CDR3aa: ASSVEPEPEYEQY; v_gene: TRBV9
CDR3aa: AISEGVAPFGYT; v_gene: TRBV10-3
CDR3aa: ASSSTGAFGYEQY; v_gene: TRBV28
CDR3aa: ASSDPGQGFYGYT; v_gene: TRBV6-1
CDR3aa: AWSTGRDQPQH; v_gene: TRBV30
CDR3aa: ASSPRSENTGELF; v_gene: TRBV18
CDR3aa: ASSSRVNQPQH; v_gene: TRBV19
CDR3aa: AWSLGTPGANVLT; v_gene: TRBV30
CDR3aa: ASSLAQMRDEQF; v_gene: TRBV5-1
CDR3aa: ASSAWGTDTQY; v_gene: TRBV9